The present entry profiles one TCR beta chain with its context. This clone was detected only a few times. The specificity of this receptor is unknown. The input lacks base qualities; no much larger clone sits a single base away. This sample stems from a study of cytomegalovirus exposure and HLA in healthy donors (dated by TCRdb to the late 2010s). With respect to the entire study: An earlier analysis of roughly 570 of the donors reported about 280 Gb of sequence data and 117 million unique TCR beta sequences obtained from 150 million to 200 million T cells. Donor age, sex, ethnicity and CMV serostatus were compiled together with the repertoire data. The number of donors typed differed by locus, with 629-630 for A, B, C, DRB1 and DQB1, roughly 520 for DQA1, under 610 for DPA1, and 450 to 480 for DPB1. Along with the roughly 610-subject first cohort, a separate validation cohort of over a hundred different subjects was used. A later genetic analysis took genome-wide SNP genotypes for about three fifths of the 666 donors and used that subset as a discovery cohort. The study was designed to test whether signatures of past pathogen exposure could be identified by cataloging public T cell receptors. Both class I and class II loci were covered by HLA typing, at four-digit resolution. Of the approximately 370 genotyped donors, approximately 80% were placed in the genetic ancestry cluster associated with self-reported Caucasian donors. An earlier analysis of some 600 of the donors applied high-throughput TCR beta sequencing to assess whether each TCR beta V gene segment acted as functional or pseudogenic. In the later analysis, no new phenotypic data were used to find candidate immune exposures; instead, reliance was placed on TCR beta sequences and their occurrence across donors. Every repertoire in the discovery cohort had been generated on one and the same sequencing platform. An early release that covered about 600 HLA-typed donors contained about 300 gigabases of sequencing data and some 87 million unique TCR sequences. Five DR-DQ haplotypes were handled as single units for association and clustering, since linkage in the cohort was strong. To predict cytomegalovirus infection status, the study brought together high-throughput TCR immunosequencing, statistical association of individual TCRs with disease status, and machine learning. The study used immunosequencing to profile the T cell repertoires of several hundred subjects and linked those repertoires to cytomegalovirus serostatus. A later analysis re-examined previously published TCR beta repertoires from 600 to 700 donors and added high-resolution HLA genotyping to investigate patterns of TCR occurrence. Among roughly 400 genotyped donors of the cohort, an average of 235,054 unique TCR beta nucleotide sequences were sequenced per donor, approximately 20% of them non-productive. Overall results and qualifications from the work: Linkage disequilibrium might explain the correlated functional status among segregating V segments, but an unknown experimental factor could not be ruled out. At a false discovery rate of 0.05, a later analysis linked around 17,000 TCR beta sequences to specific HLA alleles. The 87-base-pair reads could not distinguish some IMGT-functional V segments, including TRBV6-2 and TRBV6-3, so those segments were excluded. According to the authors, the approach could potentially be generalized to other disease states and immunological phenotypes. In a later analysis, the rate of TCR association differed among HLA loci, with DRB1 alleles having the most associated TCRs and HLA-C alleles having the fewest. Because counts were too low, some 17 rarely observed V segments, including chromosome 9 orphons, were left out of the earlier analysis of some 640 of the donors. Compared with the roughly 720-donor mean, donors in an Asian-associated ancestry cluster had fewer N-insertions in productive TCRs, according to a later genetic analysis. A cluster of highly shared sequence variants was judged likely to be a technical artifact of the sequencing pipeline. A further reported finding was that TCR beta sequences accurately predicted the HLA-A and HLA-B alleles for most subjects in the first cohort. A later analysis found that HLA-associated TCR beta chains were more clonally expanded and had lower generation probabilities than equally common non-associated chains. Most TCR sequences were observed very rarely across donors, whereas some public TCRs were present in many individuals. A total of 150 or so TCR beta chains were listed by the study as associated with cytomegalovirus. Sequencing depth was assumed to be roughly uniform across donors in the presence/absence analyses, though that assumption may not hold. Immune exposure information for the cohort was limited to CMV serostatus. Three of the identified cytomegalovirus-associated TCR beta chains were confirmed in vitro to be specific for cytomegalovirus antigens. When HLA alleles, especially DR and DQ, strongly co-occurred, TCR associations were difficult to assign to individual alleles. Only TCR beta chains were sequenced in this cohort, and the absence of alpha or paired-chain data limited detectable features. An association between a missense DCLRE1C variant and V-gene and J-gene trimming of TCR beta chains was found in a later genetic analysis and replicated in an independent cohort. Because HLA typing was missing for some donors at each locus, association tests included only the typed subset. In a later analysis, most CMV-associated TCR beta chains were found to appear HLA-restricted, with HLA associations seemingly driven largely by CMV exposure. The classifier was reported to diagnose cytomegalovirus status with high specificity and sensitivity in both the original cohort and the validation cohort. According to a later analysis, parvovirus B19, influenza, CMV and Epstein-Barr virus appeared linked to several top co-occurrence clusters. In an earlier analysis of some 500 of the donors, most TCR beta V segments appeared in productive rearrangements about 87% or about 30% of the time, broadly matching IMGT annotations.

In total, more than 500 healthy bone marrow donors made up the cohort. At the time of sampling, all cohort members were nominally healthy, though unrecorded immune exposures were likely present. The donor tested CMV seronegative, placing the donor among the 300 to 450 seronegative members of the cohort. Every donor gave a peripheral blood sample, and the peripheral blood mononuclear cells from that sample were used for TCR beta sequencing. The Qiagen DNeasy Blood Extraction Kit was used to extract genomic DNA from the blood cell samples. Receptor libraries were prepared by the immunoSEQ multiplex PCR assay. A mixture of 60 forward primers for TCR Vbeta segments and 13 reverse primers for TCR Jbeta segments was used in the multiplex PCR. A multiplex PCR assay on genomic DNA amplified the CDR3 region of rearranged TCR beta genes. The amplified TCR beta libraries were sequenced on the Illumina HiSeq System as 87-base-pair reads. Per the original workflow: A later analysis tallied some 79 million unique TCR beta chains across the 666 repertoires, and about 10 million of those chains were shared by two or more donors. Raw reads were error-corrected and collapsed into unique sequences with a nearest-neighbor algorithm that merged closely related sequences to remove PCR and sequencing errors. CDR3 sequences were aligned to IMGT reference sequences to assign V, D and J gene segments. For a sequence to be retained, a match of at least six nucleotides to both a V gene segment and a J gene segment was required. A rearrangement was called productive if the CDR3 had no stop codons and remained in frame with V and J, and every other rearrangement was called non-productive. Following IMGT convention, CDR3 was defined as the stretch from the second conserved V-encoded cysteine to the conserved J-encoded phenylalanine. The earlier analysis of about 620 of the donors excluded sequences that lacked an unambiguous match to a single V gene segment. An earlier analysis of a few hundred of the donors classified V segments as functional when productive rearrangements were above 56.7% and as segregating when the standard deviation between donors was above 5%. A statistical classification framework was built for diagnosing cytomegalovirus status from the catalog of TCR beta chain sequences. V and J gene assignment, in a later analysis, came from comparing TCR nucleotide sequences with IMGT/GENE-DB human TR gene sequences. The TCRdist pipeline was used in a later analysis to assign CDR3 sequences and most-parsimonious VDJ recombination scenarios. A later analysis defined each TCR beta chain by its CDR3 amino acid sequence plus V-gene family, and excluded reads lacking a unique V-gene family. As a way to deal with suspected cross-contamination and a sequencing artifact, a later analysis dropped hundreds of nucleotide sequences that were highly shared and had low generation probability. In a later analysis, a clonal expansion index for each public chain was calculated from normalized within-repertoire ranks of inferred template counts. A later analysis computed generation probabilities with a VDJ recombination model fitted to out-of-frame rearrangements, and checked the results against IGoR. A later analysis scored TCR-TCR, TCR-HLA and TCR-CMV co-occurrence with hypergeometric tests, applying a repertoire-size bias correction to TCR pairs. To estimate false discovery rates, a later analysis permuted the HLA or CMV assignments 20 times. In a later analysis, co-occurring TCRs were grouped with DBSCAN, and TCRdist sequence similarity was added when clustering was performed within HLA-allele-positive subsets. Repertoires with fewer than 30,000 or more than 120,000 public chains, plus five repertoires with anomalous nucleotide sharing, were excluded from co-occurrence clustering. Imported from immuneACCESS, the table was reduced by TCRdb to in-frame sequences with V and J called. These copies leave out some clones; in studies compared against another copy, an unresolved V gene accounts for under half, and the cause of the remainder is not known. The V and J calls and clone size were taken over from that table, and D and trimming were inferred from the DNA. Across this sample there are about 140,000 clones, with 70% seen only once. 1.6% of the sample goes to the ten largest clones.

The junction shows trimming of 6 bases on V and 2 bases on J, plus 16 bases between the germline ends. CDR1 and CDR2, looked up from the germline V gene, are SNHLY and FYNNEI. The CDR3 sequence holds 15 residues, the cysteine and phenylalanine included. Left in the record is the CDR3 DNA by itself, 45 bases read in frame from the first base. The sequence is built from TRBV2 and TRBJ1-1, with a weak D call of TRBD1 (6 bases match). The clonotype comes from a woman aged 25 to 39 in good health and CMV-seronegative. Sequenced material: PBMCs. This receptor carries the CDR3 CASSDSRGGNTEAFF. The DNA sequence follows: TGTGCCAGCAGCGACTCCCGGGGGGGCAACACTGAAGCTTTCTTT.